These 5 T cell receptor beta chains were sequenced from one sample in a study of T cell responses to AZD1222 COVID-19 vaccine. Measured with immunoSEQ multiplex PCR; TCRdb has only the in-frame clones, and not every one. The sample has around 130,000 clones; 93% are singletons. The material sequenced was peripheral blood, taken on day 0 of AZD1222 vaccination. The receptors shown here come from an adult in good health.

CDR3 region: CASSRTGVEGEKLFF. The DNA for the CDR3 is TGTGCCAGCAGCAGAACAGGGGTGGAAGGTGAAAAACTGTTTTTT. This chain connects TRBV7-8 to TRBJ1-4, with TRBD1 matching over 7 bases. CDR1 is SGHVS and CDR2 is FQNEAQ in the germline V gene. Losses at the gene ends were 5 bases for V and 7 bases for J; bases not matched to a gene: 10. The CDR3 is 15 amino acids.

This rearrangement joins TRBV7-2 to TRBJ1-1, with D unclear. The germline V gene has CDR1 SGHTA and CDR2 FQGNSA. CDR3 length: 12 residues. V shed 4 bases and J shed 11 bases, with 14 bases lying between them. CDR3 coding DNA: TGTGCCAGCAGCTACCGGCAAGGGTTGGCTTTCTTT. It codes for CASSYRQGLAFF. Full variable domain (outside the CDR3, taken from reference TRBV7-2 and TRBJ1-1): GAGVSQSPSNKVTEKGKDVELRCDPISGHTALYWYRQSLGQGLEFLIYFQGNSAPDKSGLPSDRFSAERTGGSVSTLTIQRTQQEDSAVYLCASSYRQGLAFFGQGTRLTVV.

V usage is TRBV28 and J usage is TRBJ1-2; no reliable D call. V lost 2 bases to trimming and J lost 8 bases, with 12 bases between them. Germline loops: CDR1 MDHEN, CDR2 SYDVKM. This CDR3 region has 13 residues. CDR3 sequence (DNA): TGTGCCAGCAGTTTACCCGACACCAGGGGCTACACCTTC. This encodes CASSLPDTRGYTF.

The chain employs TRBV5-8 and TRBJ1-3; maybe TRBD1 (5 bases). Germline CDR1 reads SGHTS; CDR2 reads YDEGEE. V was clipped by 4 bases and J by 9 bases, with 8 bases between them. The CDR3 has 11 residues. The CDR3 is CASSLQGTIYF. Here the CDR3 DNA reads TGTGCCAGCAGCCTGCAGGGCACCATATATTTT.

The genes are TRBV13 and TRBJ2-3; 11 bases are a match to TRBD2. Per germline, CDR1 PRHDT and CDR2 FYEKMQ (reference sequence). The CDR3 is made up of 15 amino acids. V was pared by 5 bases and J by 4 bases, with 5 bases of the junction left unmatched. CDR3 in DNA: TGTGCCAGCAGCCGCGGGACTAGCGGACCAGATACGCAGTATTTT. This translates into CASSRGTSGPDTQYF.